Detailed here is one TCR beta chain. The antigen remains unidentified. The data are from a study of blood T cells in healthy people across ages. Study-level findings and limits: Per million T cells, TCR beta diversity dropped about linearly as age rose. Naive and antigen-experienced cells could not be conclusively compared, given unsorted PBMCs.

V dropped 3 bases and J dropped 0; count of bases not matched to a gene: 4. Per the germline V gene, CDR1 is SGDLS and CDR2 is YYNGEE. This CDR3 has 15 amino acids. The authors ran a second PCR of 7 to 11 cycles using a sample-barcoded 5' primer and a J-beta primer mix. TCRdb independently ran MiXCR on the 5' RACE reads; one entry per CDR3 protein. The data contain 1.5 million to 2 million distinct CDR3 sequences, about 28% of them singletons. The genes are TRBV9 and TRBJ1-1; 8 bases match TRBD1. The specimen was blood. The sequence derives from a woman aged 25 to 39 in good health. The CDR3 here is CASSGQGQMNTEAFF. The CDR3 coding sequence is TGTGCCAGCAGCGGACAGGGGCAGATGAACACTGAAGCTTTCTTT.